This T cell receptor (beta chain) is drawn from a study of T-cell memory formation after mild COVID-19. For the study at large: Largely, the TCR clusters proved donor specific.

In regard to this clonotype: Its antigen remains unidentified.

Libraries for TCRalpha and TCRbeta carried sample barcodes and unique molecular identifiers via 5'RACE. One entry per CDR3 protein results from TCRdb running MiXCR on the 5' RACE reads. The sample records 350,000 to 450,000 distinct CDR3 sequences, 15% to 20% being singletons. General study points: Memory sampled before infection contained some responding clones, suggesting cross-reactive memory joined. CM and EM subsets held most contracting CD4+ clones; EMRA held CD8+ ones.

The CDR3 totals 14 residues. Germline CDR1 is SEHNR and CDR2 is FQNEAQ (reference sequence). The trim removed 4 bases at V and 7 bases at J, leaving 8 bases unmatched. The gene calls are TRBV7-9 and TRBJ2-7; TRBD1 agrees at 9 bases. Material: PBMCs or a T cell subset sorted from them (not recorded which). The TCR was taken from an adult woman who had mild COVID-19 (a few samples of this study predate the infection). Cell type and time point are not known. Here the CDR3 reads CASSSPQGAREQYF. In DNA, the CDR3 is TGTGCCAGCAGCTCTCCACAGGGGGCGCGAGAGCAGTACTTC.